The 26 T cell receptor beta chains listed next were all sequenced from one sample in a study of tumor and adjacent non-tumor tissue in lung cancer. The template was RNA from unsorted bulk tissue. This non-tumor lung sample came from over 3 cm beyond the tumor edge. TCRbeta libraries were built with three rounds of nested PCR, modified from ARM-PCR. In TCRdb, the multiplex PCR reads were re-called with MiXCR into one record per CDR3 protein. The data show fewer than 45,000 distinct CDR3 sequences, 60% to 70% seen once. Sequenced sample: distant non-tumor lung tissue. The receptors come from a woman aged 35 to 49 with non-small cell lung cancer.

As to this clonotype: Sequence at one end of the junction differs from germline and may be a read error. The chain combines TRBV6-6 with TRBJ1-3, with a weak D call TRBD1 (5 bases). Germline-derived CDR1 and CDR2 are MNHNY and SVGAGI (reference sequence). The CDR3 covers 16 residues. The chain's CDR3 is CASSYSRDPSGNTVYF. CDR3 DNA sequence: TGTGCCAGCAGTTACTCCAGGGACCCCTCTGGAAACACCGTATATTTT.

Turning to this clonotype: One end of the junction does not line up with germline, which may come from a read error. The rearrangement joins TRBV6-5 to TRBJ2-2, with 7 positions matching TRBD2. Per germline, CDR1 MNHEY and CDR2 SVGAGI. The CDR3 contains 14 residues. The CDR3: CAIRLAPNIGELFF. The CDR3 DNA reads as TGTGCCATCAGACTAGCTCCGAACATCGGGGAGCTGTTTTTT.

The chain links TRBV20-1 to TRBJ2-7; D gene ambiguous. Between the trimmed V and J ends, which lost 2 bases and 2 bases, there was a span of 10 bases. From germline, CDR1 is DFQATT and CDR2 SNEGSKA (reference sequence). The CDR3 length is 13 residues. The CDR3 loop is CSARRAGTYEQYF. The CDR3 DNA follows: TGCAGTGCTAGACGGGCAGGAACCTACGAGCAGTACTTC.

This clonotype came up a few times. The junction does not match germline at one end; this may be a read error. This chain uses TRBV12-3 or TRBV12-4 with TRBJ2-7; no definite D call. CDR3 length: 14 amino acids. CDR3: CASSLSRPTYEQYF. CDR3 nucleotide sequence: TGTGCCAGCAGTTTATCGCGTCCCACCTACGAACAGTACTTC.

With respect to this clonotype: The junction departs from the called germline gene at one end, perhaps through a read error. The DNA for the CDR3 is TGTGCCAGTAGCAAATGGGGGGCTGGAGCCAACGTCCTGACTTTC. Amino acid sequence: CASSKWGAGANVLTF. This sequence joins TRBV6-2 or TRBV6-3 and TRBJ2-6; D possibly uses TRBD1 or TRBD2 (6 bases each). Germline CDR1 is MNHEY and CDR2 is SVGEGT. The CDR3 loop spans 15 amino acids.

This clonotype was counted between two and nine times. Without the conserved terminal phenylalanine or tryptophan, this CDR3 likely stems from a read error. This chain connects TRBV29-1 to TRBJ2-7; perhaps TRBD2 as D (6 bases). The CDR3 is 12 residues long. Germline CDR1 is SQVTM and CDR2 is ANQGSEA. CDR3 bases: TGTAGCTTTTCGTCCGGAGGGTACGAGCAGTACCTC. It translates to CSFSSGGYEQYL.

The V gene is TRBV11-2, the J gene TRBJ1-6, with a possible D match to TRBD1 (5 bases). CDR1 and CDR2 (germline): SGHAT, FQNNGV. The CDR3 runs to 14 residues. Here the CDR3 DNA reads TGTGCAGGCAGCCTGGCTGGGGACAATTCACCCCTCCACTTT. This encodes CAGSLAGDNSPLHF.

On this clonotype: A much more abundant neighbour one base away suggests this may be a read error. The CDR3 does not end in the conserved phenylalanine or tryptophan, so this is likely a read error. The chain employs TRBV28 and TRBJ2-5; D is perhaps TRBD2 (5 bases). This CDR3 has 13 amino acids. The germline gives CDR1 MDHEN, CDR2 SYDVKM. V gave up 2 bases and J gave up 7 bases, with 11 bases separating them. The CDR3 bases are TGTGCCAGCAGTTTAACGGGGAAGGTGACCCAGTACTAC. It specifies CASSLTGKVTQYY.

This clonotype came up a few times. A much larger clone lies a single base off, so this may be a read error. The chain has TRBV4-2 and TRBJ1-1; D remains unclear. The CDR3 loop spans 17 amino acids. The germline gives CDR1 LGHNA, CDR2 YNFKEQ. The DNA of the CDR3 is TGTGCCAGCAGGCAAGATGGTCTCCTCCGGGAGTTGACTGAAGCTTTCTTT. This translates into CASRQDGLLRELTEAFF.

This clonotype was seen at least ten times. The rearrangement links TRBV7-9 to TRBJ1-1, with D uncertain. CDR1 and CDR2 (germline): SEHNR, FQNEAQ (reference sequence). The CDR3 is 11 residues long. V lost 3 bases and J lost 1, with 0 bases in between. The CDR3 bases are TGTGCCAGCAGCTTGAACACTGAAGCTTTCTTT. Its protein product is CASSLNTEAFF.

Comment on this clonotype: A much larger clone lies one base from this, so it may be a read error. This CDR3 is missing its conserved last phenylalanine or tryptophan, likely due to a read error. This chain connects TRBV12-3 or TRBV12-4 to TRBJ2-5; D remains ambiguous. V lost 5 bases and J lost 5, with 3 bases in between. This CDR3 has 10 amino acids. The chain's CDR3 is CASSGETQYC. The CDR3 DNA sequence: TGTGCCAGCAGTGGGGAGACCCAGTACTGC.

Concerning this clonotype: The junction and the germline gene differ at one end; a read error may be behind it. The chain links TRBV11-3 to TRBJ2-1; TRBD2 aligns across 11 bases. The CDR3 spans 16 residues. CDR1 is SGHNT, CDR2 YENEEA, per germline. CDR3 sequence (DNA): TGTGCTAGCAGCGATCCGGGACTAGCGGCCAATGATGAGCAGTTCTTC. Amino acids: CASSDPGLAANDEQFF.

As to this clonotype: The junction and the germline gene differ at one end; a read error may be behind it. V gene TRBV11-3 combines with J gene TRBJ2-2, with 10 bases matching TRBD2. The CDR3 covers 17 residues. CDR1 and CDR2 from the germline V gene are SGHNT and YENEEA. The CDR3 region has the DNA TGTGCCAGTAGCCTAAATCTCCTAGCGGGAGCAGCCGGGGGGCTGTTTTTT. Amino acid sequence: CASSLNLLAGAAGGLFF.

The chain uses TRBV6-1 and TRBJ2-1; 8 bases line up with TRBD2. The CDR3 contains 13 residues. Germline V CDR1 and CDR2: MNHNS, SASEGT. V was clipped by 6 bases and J by 8 bases; unmatched bases: 6. CDR3 coding DNA: TGTGCCAGCAGACTAGCGGTATACTATGAGCAGTTCTTC. Protein sequence: CASRLAVYYEQFF.

About this clonotype itself: It is likely a read error, because the conserved phenylalanine at the end of the CDR3 is missing. The CDR3, as DNA: TGTGCCAGCAGTTACCACGCTGAATATACGCAGTATTCT. Amino acids: CASSYHAEYTQYS. This chain links TRBV6-5 with TRBJ2-3, with D unresolved. The germline V and J ends were trimmed by 2 bases and 7 bases, with 10 bases remaining between them. The CDR3 has 13 amino acids. Germline V gene lookup returns CDR1 MNHEY and CDR2 SVGAGI.

Note on this clonotype: The CDR3 does not close with the conserved phenylalanine or tryptophan, likely indicating a read error. This rearrangement joins TRBV11-2 to TRBJ2-1; D is ambiguous. This CDR3 spans 11 amino acids. Germline CDR1 and CDR2: SGHAT and FQNNGV. The CDR3 here is CANSLVSEQFL. CDR3 coding DNA: TGTGCCAACAGCTTAGTAAGTGAGCAGTTCCTC.

Concerning this clonotype itself: Relative to the germline gene, one junction end is altered; a read error may explain this. This chain connects TRBV6-5 to TRBJ1-2, with 7 positions matching TRBD1. CDR3 length equals 15 residues. CDR1 is MNHEY, CDR2 SVGAGI, per germline. The CDR3 DNA reads TGTGTCAGCAGTTACTCTAGGGGGCAGATCTATGGCTACACCTTC. Protein: CVSSYSRGQIYGYTF.

The chain is built from TRBV6-1 and TRBJ2-1; D uncertain. This CDR3 has 14 residues. Germline CDR1 MNHNS, CDR2 SASEGT. V lost 6 bases, J lost 4 bases, and 13 bases lay in between. The CDR3 DNA reads as TGTGCCAGCAGACCCTCCAGCACATACAATGAGCAGTTCTTC. This translates into CASRPSSTYNEQFF.

With respect to this clonotype: The final CDR3 position lacks the conserved phenylalanine or tryptophan, pointing to a likely read error. The rearrangement joins TRBV11-2 to TRBJ2-3, with D uncertain. The V end lost 9 bases, the J end lost 4 bases, and 17 bases lay between the germline ends. The germline CDR1 and CDR2 sequences are SGHAT and FQNNGV. This CDR3 contains 14 residues. The CDR3 protein is CARSPLSAADTQYL. The CDR3 nucleotides read TGTGCCAGGAGCCCTCTAAGTGCGGCAGATACGCAGTATCTT.

This clonotype occurred once. One end of the junction fails to match germline, which may point to a read error. The chain employs TRBV30 and TRBJ2-7, with a tentative D call TRBD2 (5 bases). The CDR3 is 15 amino acids. Germline V gene lookup returns CDR1 GTSNPN and CDR2 SVGIG (reference sequence). For the CDR3, the DNA is TGTGCCTGGAGTGTGGGGAGAGGGTGCCAGAGCGAGCAGCACTTC. It translates to CAWSVGRGCQSEQHF.

In its sample, this clonotype was seen a few times. The chain carries TRBV28 and TRBJ1-5; TRBD1 is a possible D gene (6 bases). This CDR3 comprises 14 residues. The V and J ends lost 10 bases and 3 bases respectively, with 16 bases between them. Germline CDR1 is MDHEN and CDR2 is SYDVKM. Here the CDR3 reads CAIGGHSVNQPQHF. The CDR3 DNA sequence: TGTGCCATCGGGGGGCACTCGGTCAATCAGCCCCAGCATTTT. The full variable domain, rest sourced from reference TRBV28 and TRBJ1-5, is DVKVTQSSRYLVKRTGEKVFLECVQDMDHENMFWYRQDPGLGLRLIYFSYDVKMKEKGDIPEGYSVSREKKERFSLILESASTNQTSMYLCAIGGHSVNQPQHFGDGTRLSIL.

Turning to this clonotype: This clone may be a read error of a much larger clone one base away. In nucleotides, the CDR3 is TGCGCCAGCAGTCCGGGCCCGGCGGATTTCGGCGACTATGGCCACACCTTC. Translated: CASSPGPADFGDYGHTF. The chain carries TRBV5-1 and TRBJ1-2; the D is unclear. The CDR3 spans 17 residues. Germline V gives CDR1 SGHRS, CDR2 YFSETQ.

As to this clonotype: At one end the junction does not follow the germline gene, possibly because of a read error. V is TRBV7-9 and J is TRBJ1-1, with D perhaps TRBD1 (5 bases). CDR1 and CDR2 from the germline V gene are SEHNR and FQNEAQ (reference sequence). The CDR3 consists of 15 residues. The CDR3 loop reads CASSLMVSGTTEAFF. The CDR3 nucleotides read TGTGCCAGCAGCTTAATGGTAAGCGGGACCACTGAAGCTTTCTTC.

On this clonotype itself: One junction end does not reproduce the germline sequence, and a read error may be involved. This chain uses TRBV11-2 with TRBJ2-1; 7 nucleotides align to TRBD2. This CDR3 has 17 amino acids. Germline loops: CDR1 SGHAT, CDR2 FQNNGV. The CDR3 loop is CVSSLGTNGGAYNEQFF. The DNA for the CDR3 is TGTGTCAGCAGCCTCGGGACTAATGGGGGGGCCTACAATGAGCAGTTCTTC.

To note about this clonotype: Just one base apart from a much larger clone, this may be a read error. The V call is TRBV14, the J call TRBJ2-1; D remains unclear. The germline V gene has CDR1 SGHDN and CDR2 FVKESK. The length of the CDR3 is 11 residues. V dropped 3 bases and J dropped 12 bases, with 9 bases sitting between them. The DNA for the CDR3 is TGTGCCAGCAGCCATTTGAGTGGGCAGTTCTTC. It encodes CASSHLSGQFF.

In its sample, this clonotype was seen once. It may be a read error: a sequence one base away is much more abundant. The chain uses TRBV5-1 and TRBJ1-2, with TRBD1 matching 10 bases. The CDR3 loop spans 15 amino acids. With V trimmed by 4 bases and J by 3 bases, 6 bases remained unmatched. The germline CDR1 and CDR2 sequences are SGHRS and YFSETQ. CDR3 sequence (DNA): TGCGCCAGCAGCGTGACAGGGGGCGCACACTATGGCTACACCTTC. Residues: CASSVTGGAHYGYTF.